A selection of T cell receptor beta chains follows, all from one sample in a study of shared clonotypes between healthy human individuals. TCRdb keeps only in-frame clones here, not all; method: immunoSEQ multiplex PCR. Among approximately 1.4 million clones, under 99% were seen once, and the ten largest hold about 0.45%. Input material: naive CD4+ T cells sorted from blood. Receptor source: a man younger than 45 in good health. The CDR3 runs from the conserved cysteine through the conserved F or W. A D gene is named only where the DNA matches it firmly. For some rows the clone size is stated as once, few or many, or as a class when expanded; others skip it.

TRBJ2-1 | TRBV7-8 | . | TRBD2 | CASSLRGTSGFNEQFF | TGTGCCAGCAGCCTTCGGGGGACTAGCGGGTTCAATGAGCAGTTCTTC
TRBJ2-1 | TRBV7-7 | once | TRBD2 | CASSLGTSIGEQFF | TGTGCCAGCAGCTTAGGGACTAGTATCGGTGAGCAGTTCTTC
TRBJ2-7 | TRBV5-4 | . | TRBD2 | CASSLTSGASGRLYF | TGTGCCAGCAGCTTGACTTCGGGGGCTAGCGGGAGACTGTACTTC
TRBJ2-1 | TRBV28 | . | TRBD1 | CASSLSLGQGLNEQFF | TGTGCCAGCAGTTTAAGTTTAGGACAGGGGTTGAATGAGCAGTTCTTC
TRBJ1-1 | TRBV28 | . | . | CASSLLGFAEAFF | TGTGCCAGCAGTTTATTAGGGTTTGCTGAAGCTTTCTTT
TRBJ1-1 | TRBV13 | . | . | CASSVTISGTENTEAFF | TGTGCCAGCAGCGTGACAATATCCGGGACGGAGAACACTGAAGCTTTCTTT
TRBJ2-3 | TRBV11-3 | . | TRBD2 | CASSLRSGGDTDTQYF | TGTGCCAGCAGCTTAAGGTCTGGGGGGGACACAGATACGCAGTATTTT
TRBJ1-1 | TRBV6-1 | . | . | CASTREYTEAFF | TGTGCCAGCACGAGGGAGTACACTGAAGCTTTCTTT
TRBJ2-2 | TRBV14 | . | . | CASTQGGRMNTGELFF | TGTGCCAGCACCCAGGGGGGTAGGATGAACACCGGGGAGCTGTTTTTT
TRBJ2-5 | TRBV5-1 | . | . | CASSKEETQYF | TGCGCCAGCAGCAAGGAAGAGACCCAGTACTTC